This entry concerns a single T cell receptor beta chain. This sample is part of a study of blood T cell repertoires in COVID-19. The wider study: Whether acute or convalescent, the COVID-19 samples came from the United States, Italy and Spain.

Germline loops: CDR1 LGHDT, CDR2 YNNKEL (reference sequence). V lost 4 bases and J 2 bases, leaving 15 bases between the germline ends. The CDR3 length is 16 residues. Original analysis: For nucleated cells, counts were estimated from reference gene primer amplification. Clones were sequenced by immunoSEQ multiplex PCR, and TCRdb holds only the in-frame ones, with some missing. D and trimming come from the DNA, and the V and J calls and clone size come from that table. The sample contains under 250,000 clones, about 80% of which appear only once. Material for sequencing was peripheral blood. The chain joins TRBV3-1 (or the pseudogene TRBV3-2) to TRBJ1-5, with D maybe TRBD1 (5 bases). The sequence came from a young man who had recovered from COVID-19. The CDR3 sequence: CASSLIWGDGNQPQHF. The CDR3 DNA sequence: TGTGCCAGCAGCCTTATCTGGGGGGATGGCAATCAGCCCCAGCATTTT.